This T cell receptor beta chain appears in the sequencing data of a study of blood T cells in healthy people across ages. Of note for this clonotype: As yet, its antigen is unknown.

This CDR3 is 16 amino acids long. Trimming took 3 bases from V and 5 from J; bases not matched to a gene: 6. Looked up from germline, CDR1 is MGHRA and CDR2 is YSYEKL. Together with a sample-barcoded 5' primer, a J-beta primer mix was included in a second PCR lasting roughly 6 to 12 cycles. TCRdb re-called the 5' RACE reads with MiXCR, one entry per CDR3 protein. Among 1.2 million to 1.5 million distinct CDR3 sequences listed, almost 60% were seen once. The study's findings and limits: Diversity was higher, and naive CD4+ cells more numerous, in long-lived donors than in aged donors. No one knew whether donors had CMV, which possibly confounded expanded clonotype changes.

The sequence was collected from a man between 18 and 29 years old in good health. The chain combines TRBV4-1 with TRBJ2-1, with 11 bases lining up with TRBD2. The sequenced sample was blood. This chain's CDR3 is CASSHRIAGGDNEQFF. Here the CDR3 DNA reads TGCGCCAGCAGCCACCGGATAGCGGGAGGGGACAATGAGCAGTTCTTC.